These 7 T cell receptor beta chains came from one sample sequenced in a study of T cell responses to AZD1222 COVID-19 vaccine. TCRdb's table, derived via immunoSEQ multiplex PCR, lists solely in-frame clones and lacks some. The sample shows about 130,000 clones, approximately 89% of them seen only once. Specimen: peripheral blood, collected on day 0 of AZD1222 vaccination. These receptors all stem from an adult in good health.

The J gene is TRBJ1-2, the V gene TRBV18; no firm D call. Germline V gene lookup returns CDR1 KGHSH and CDR2 LQKENI. Trimming cost V 6 bases and J 2 bases, with 19 bases left between them. The CDR3 length is 16 residues. The CDR3 sequence is CASSPDGVRANYGYTF. In DNA form, the CDR3 reads TGTGCCAGCTCGCCAGACGGTGTACGAGCAAACTATGGCTACACCTTC.

V usage is TRBV9 and J usage is TRBJ2-7, with no clear D. Germline loops: CDR1 SGDLS, CDR2 YYNGEE. V lost 0 bases and J lost 7, with 8 bases in between. There are 12 residues in the CDR3. The CDR3 sequence is CASSVALGEQYF. CDR3 DNA sequence: TGTGCCAGCAGCGTAGCACTGGGGGAGCAGTACTTC. The whole variable domain, remainder taken from reference TRBV9 and TRBJ2-7, is DSGVTQTPKHLITATGQRVTLRCSPRSGDLSVYWYQQSLDQGLQFLIQYYNGEERAKGNILERFSAQQFPDLHSELNLSSLELGDSALYFCASSVALGEQYFGPGTRLTVT.

The V and J genes are TRBV5-4 and TRBJ2-2, with a tentative D call TRBD2 (6 bases). Germline CDR1 and CDR2: SGHNT and YYREEE (reference sequence). The V end was cut by 0 bases, the J end by 0 bases, with 9 bases between. This CDR3 is built from 16 residues. CDR3 DNA sequence: TGTGCCAGCAGCTTGGGGGGGAGGTCGAACACCGGGGAGCTGTTTTTT. This sequence encodes CASSLGGRSNTGELFF. The variable domain in full, with the rest retrieved from reference TRBV5-4 and TRBJ2-2, is ETGVTQSPTHLIKTRGQQVTLRCSSQSGHNTVSWYQQALGQGPQFIFQYYREEENGRGNFPPRFSGLQFPNYSSELNVNALELDDSALYLCASSLGGRSNTGELFFGEGSRLTVL.

This clone showed up just once. The sample contains more than one DNA sequence encoding this CDR3. V is TRBV11-3 and J is TRBJ2-1; the match to TRBD1 covers 9 bases. The germline CDR1 and CDR2 sequences are SGHNT and YENEEA. This CDR3 spans 15 amino acids. Losses at the gene ends were 5 bases for V and 2 bases for J; bases not matched to a gene: 4. The CDR3 loop is CASSPGQGTYNEQFF. CDR3 bases: TGTGCCAGCAGCCCCGGACAGGGGACCTACAATGAGCAGTTCTTC.

The chain couples TRBV5-1 to TRBJ2-1; D may be TRBD2 (6 bases). V was pared by 4 bases and J by 5 bases, with 16 bases between. Per germline, CDR1 SGHRS and CDR2 YFSETQ. The CDR3 spans 15 residues. This CDR3 reads CASSPAGLEDNEQFF. The DNA of the CDR3 is TGCGCCAGCAGCCCCGCGGGACTCGAGGACAATGAGCAGTTCTTC. The full variable domain, rest sourced from reference TRBV5-1 and TRBJ2-1, is KAGVTQTPRYLIKTRGQQVTLSCSPISGHRSVSWYQQTPGQGLQFLFEYFSETQRNKGNFPGRFSGRQFSNSRSEMNVSTLELGDSALYLCASSPAGLEDNEQFFGPGTRLTVL.

This chain connects TRBV2 to TRBJ2-1; D tentatively reads TRBD1 or TRBD2 (6 bases each). CDR1 is SNHLY and CDR2 is FYNNEI in the germline V gene. Trimming cost V 4 bases and J 6 bases, with 13 bases left between them. The CDR3 has 14 residues. CDR3 in DNA: TGTGCCAGCAGTGCTCGGGGGCATGGCAATGAGCAGTTCTTC. Amino acid sequence: CASSARGHGNEQFF. Combining the CDR3 with reference TRBV2 and TRBJ2-1 gives the whole variable domain EPEVTQTPSHQVTQMGQEVILRCVPISNHLYFYWYRQILGQKVEFLVSFYNNEISEKSEIFDDQFSVERPDGSNFTLKIRSTKLEDSAMYFCASSARGHGNEQFFGPGTRLTVL.

The V gene is TRBV7-2, the J gene TRBJ1-3, with a tentative D call TRBD1 (5 bases). Trimming shortened V by 3 bases and J by 2 bases, and 8 bases separated the two germline ends. Germline V gene lookup returns CDR1 SGHTA and CDR2 FQGNSA. The CDR3 is made up of 14 amino acids. CDR3 sequence (DNA): TGTGCCAGCAGCTTGGGGGGTGCTGGAAACACCATATATTTT. It encodes CASSLGGAGNTIYF.